The clone carrying this T cell receptor (beta chain) was observed many times. These data are taken from a study of breast tumors, draining lymph nodes, adjacent tissues. TCRdb independently ran MiXCR on the multiplex PCR reads; one entry per CDR3 protein. The sample carries about 52,000 distinct CDR3 sequences, approximately 45% recorded once. The CDR3 consists of 15 residues. Germline V gives CDR1 SQVTM, CDR2 ANQGSEA. The V gene end was trimmed by 6 bases and the J gene end by 0 bases; junction bases not matched to a gene: 7. The sequenced material came from breast tumor tissue. The sequence derives from a female donor with breast cancer. Some clones in this sample may be carry-over from other donors' samples. The chain joins TRBV29-1 to TRBJ1-5; 8 bases match TRBD1. As DNA, the CDR3 is TGCAGCGTGGGCGGGACAGGAGGTAGCAATCAGCCCCAGCATTTT. Its translation is CSVGGTGGSNQPQHF. Filled out from reference TRBV29-1 and TRBJ1-5, the complete variable domain reads SAVISQKPSRDICQRGTSLTIQCQVDSQVTMMFWYRQQPGQSLTLIATANQGSEATYESGFVIDKFPISRPNLTFSTLTVSNMSPEDSSIYLCSVGGTGGSNQPQHFGDGTRLSIL.